Listed here are 20 T cell receptor beta chains from one sample, sequenced in a study of blood T cell repertoires in COVID-19. Profiled with immunoSEQ multiplex PCR; TCRdb holds only in-frame clones, not every one. Among around 340,000 clones listed, about nine tenths were seen once. Sequencing was carried out using peripheral blood. These receptors were collected from a woman between 55 and 75 years old with COVID-19, enrolled during active disease.

The chain recombines TRBV11-2 with TRBJ2-7; 10 bases are a match to TRBD2. The trim removed 6 bases at V and 3 bases at J, leaving 5 bases unmatched. The germline V gene encodes CDR1 SGHAT and CDR2 FQNNGV. The CDR3 length is 14 residues. The CDR3 DNA follows: TGTGCCAGCAGTATAGCGGGGGGTTACTACGAGCAGTACTTC. Residues: CASSIAGGYYEQYF.

The chain is built from TRBV2 and TRBJ2-5, with TRBD1 matching 11 bases. The V segment lost 4 bases and the J segment 5 bases; nucleotides outside the gene matches: 3. The V gene's germline CDR1 is SNHLY and CDR2 FYNNEI. The CDR3 totals 14 residues. For the CDR3, the DNA is TGTGCCAGCAGTGCGGACAGGGGGCTCGAGACCCAGTACTTC. Translating it yields CASSADRGLETQYF.

V and J are TRBV28 and TRBJ2-5; D is unresolved. This CDR3 region has 14 residues. Trimming left V 2 bases short and J 5 bases short, with 12 bases between. CDR1 and CDR2 (germline): MDHEN, SYDVKM. CDR3 in DNA: TGTGCCAGCAGTTTACGGCTAGAATGGGAGACCCAGTACTTC. Its translation: CASSLRLEWETQYF. The full variable domain, rest sourced from reference TRBV28 and TRBJ2-5, is DVKVTQSSRYLVKRTGEKVFLECVQDMDHENMFWYRQDPGLGLRLIYFSYDVKMKEKGDIPEGYSVSREKKERFSLILESASTNQTSMYLCASSLRLEWETQYFGPGTRLLVL.

This clone was observed a few times. The gene calls are TRBV27 and TRBJ1-5; D call uncertain. The V end lost 5 bases, the J end lost 4 bases, and 9 bases lay between the germline ends. The CDR3 consists of 13 residues. Germline values: CDR1 MNHEY, CDR2 SMNVEV (reference sequence). CDR3 region: CASSRQVNQPQHF. The CDR3 nucleotides read TGTGCCAGCAGTCGCCAGGTTAATCAGCCCCAGCATTTT.

This clone was recorded once. The chain is built from TRBV6-5 and TRBJ1-1; possibly TRBD1 for D (5 bases). Between the trimmed V and J ends, which lost 6 bases and 7 bases, there was a span of 12 bases. This CDR3 region has 12 residues. CDR1 is MNHEY, CDR2 SVGAGI, per germline. As DNA, the CDR3 is TGTGCCAGCAGAAAGGGGTTGGGTGAAGCTTTCTTT. Translating gives CASRKGLGEAFF.

The rearrangement uses TRBV7-2 and TRBJ2-5; a weak D match, TRBD2 (5 bases). With 4 bases removed from V and 0 bases from J, the gap between germline ends came to 6 bases. Germline CDR1 is SGHTA and CDR2 is FQGNSA. This CDR3 has 13 residues. The CDR3 coding sequence is TGTGCCAGCAGCTGGGGAGACCAAGAGACCCAGTACTTC. Translation gives CASSWGDQETQYF. Full variable domain (missing parts from reference TRBV7-2 and TRBJ2-5): GAGVSQSPSNKVTEKGKDVELRCDPISGHTALYWYRQSLGQGLEFLIYFQGNSAPDKSGLPSDRFSAERTGGSVSTLTIQRTQQEDSAVYLCASSWGDQETQYFGPGTRLLVL.

The rearrangement uses TRBV30 and TRBJ1-6, with 9 bases aligning to TRBD1. Germline V gene lookup returns CDR1 GTSNPN and CDR2 SVGIG (reference sequence). CDR3 length equals 15 residues. Trimming cost V 1 base and J 8 bases; bases outside gene matches: 6. CDR3 amino acids: CAWSGRDREYSPLHF. CDR3 nucleotides: TGTGCCTGGAGTGGCCGGGACAGGGAATATTCACCCCTCCACTTT.

This rearrangement joins TRBV7-9 to TRBJ1-2, with D hard to call. Trimming shortened V by 5 bases and J by 7 bases, and 14 bases separated the two germline ends. The CDR3 runs to 13 residues. CDR1 SEHNR and CDR2 FQNEAQ come from the germline V gene (reference sequence). This CDR3 is CASSPGWVGGYTF. CDR3 nucleotides: TGTGCCAGCAGCCCCGGGTGGGTTGGTGGCTACACCTTC.

The gene calls are TRBV25-1 and TRBJ1-3, with 7 bases matching TRBD1. The CDR3 sequence is 18 residues long. The germline gives CDR1 MGHDK, CDR2 SYGVNS. With 3 bases clipped from V and 4 bases from J, the junction kept 15 bases outside the gene matches. Here the CDR3 DNA reads TGTGCCAGCAGTGAGACCGGGAGGGGGCCTGTTTCCGGAAACACCATATATTTT. Protein: CASSETGRGPVSGNTIYF.

The chain uses TRBV27 and TRBJ2-7; TRBD2 matches at 7 bases. CDR1 and CDR2 from the germline V gene are MNHEY and SMNVEV (reference sequence). V gave up 6 bases and J gave up 2 bases; unmatched junction bases: 4. The CDR3 contains 13 residues. The CDR3 loop reads CASRTGTTYEQYF. CDR3 sequence (DNA): TGTGCCAGCAGGACCGGGACTACCTACGAGCAGTACTTC.

The chain carries TRBV14 and TRBJ2-1, with TRBD2 matching 14 bases. This CDR3 comprises 16 residues. Germline CDR1 SGHDN, CDR2 FVKESK. J gave up 5 bases and V 4 bases, and 4 bases lay outside the gene matches. In nucleotides, the CDR3 is TGTGCCAGCAGCCTCGGACTAGCGGGGGGTAACAATGAGCAGTTCTTC. Residues: CASSLGLAGGNNEQFF.

This chain links TRBV28 with TRBJ1-5, with TRBD1 matching 8 bases. CDR3 length: 15 amino acids. Trimming removed 6 bases from V and 10 bases from J; junction bases left unmatched: 14. Germline V lookup: CDR1 MDHEN, CDR2 SYDVKM. Here the CDR3 reads CASRRQGQSKGPQHF. The CDR3, as DNA: TGTGCCAGCAGGAGACAGGGGCAATCTAAAGGCCCCCAGCATTTT.

The genes are TRBV5-5 and TRBJ2-7, with 8 bases matching TRBD1. The CDR3 contains 19 residues. The V gene end was trimmed by 0 bases and the J gene end by 4 bases; junction bases not matched to a gene: 18. The germline CDR1 and CDR2 sequences are SGHKS and YYEKEE (reference sequence). CDR3 nucleotides: TGTGCCAGCAGCTTGGTTCCCGTGCTGGGACAGGTCGTAGATTACGAGCAGTACTTC. It is translated as CASSLVPVLGQVVDYEQYF.

The chain has TRBV5-1 and TRBJ1-3; 9 bases agree with TRBD1. J was trimmed by 3 bases and V by 4 bases; bases with no gene match: 5. Looked up from germline, CDR1 is SGHRS and CDR2 is YFSETQ. The CDR3 extends over 15 amino acids. CDR3 region: CASSRTGADGNTIYF. The CDR3 nucleotides are TGCGCCAGCAGCCGGACAGGGGCGGATGGAAACACCATATATTTT.

CDR3 nucleotides: TGTGCCAGCAGTTCCCAGGGGTGGTTTGAAAAACTGTTTTTT. Translating gives CASSSQGWFEKLFF. The V call is TRBV6-5, the J call TRBJ1-4; D is possibly TRBD1 (6 bases). The CDR3 has 14 amino acids. V was shortened by 4 bases and J by 7 bases, with 13 bases between the two germline ends. The germline CDR1 and CDR2 sequences are MNHEY and SVGAGI.

The V and J genes are TRBV5-4 and TRBJ1-1; D possibly corresponds to TRBD1 (6 bases). The CDR3 runs 14 residues. Trimming stripped 5 bases from V and 0 bases from J, with 11 bases between. Germline assignment: CDR1 SGHNT and CDR2 YYREEE (reference sequence). The CDR3: CASRTGSVNTEAFF. The CDR3 bases are TGTGCCAGCAGAACAGGGTCCGTGAACACTGAAGCTTTCTTT.

The chain couples TRBV11-2 to TRBJ2-7, with D uncertain. Trimming shortened V by 1 base and J by 0 bases, and 7 bases separated the two germline ends. The germline CDR1 and CDR2 sequences are SGHAT and FQNNGV. The length of the CDR3 is 14 residues. The DNA for the CDR3 is TGTGCCAGCAGCTTAGGGCAGTTCTCCTACGAGCAGTACTTC. This encodes CASSLGQFSYEQYF.

This clone appeared a few times. The chain uses TRBV3-1 (or the pseudogene TRBV3-2) and TRBJ1-1; D is possibly TRBD1 (5 bases). Trimming shortened V by 4 bases and J by 1 base, and 10 bases separated the two germline ends. CDR1 and CDR2 (germline): LGHDT, YNNKEL (reference sequence). CDR3 length equals 14 residues. The CDR3 DNA reads TGTGCCAGCAGCCTAGGGACTCAGAACACTGAAGCTTTCTTT. Amino acids: CASSLGTQNTEAFF.

This rearrangement joins TRBV18 to TRBJ1-1; TRBD1 matches 7 bases. Germline CDR1 KGHSH, CDR2 LQKENI. Germline trimming cut 6 bases from V and 6 bases from J; bases unmatched to any gene: 10. The CDR3 spans 14 residues. The CDR3 nucleotides are TGTGCCAGCTCCCCCAGGGGGGCCGGGGCTGAAGCTTTCTTT. Translating gives CASSPRGAGAEAFF.

The rearrangement joins TRBV7-9 to TRBJ2-6; a possible D gene is TRBD1 (5 bases). Trimming shortened V by 2 bases and J by 0 bases, and 11 bases separated the two germline ends. The CDR3 runs to 17 residues. Germline V gene sequence: CDR1 SEHNR, CDR2 FQNEAQ (reference sequence). The DNA of the CDR3 is TGTGCCAGCAGCTTATTGAGACAGTACTCTGGGGCCAACGTCCTGACTTTC. Translated: CASSLLRQYSGANVLTF. The entire variable domain, with the rest obtained from reference TRBV7-9 and TRBJ2-6, is as follows: DTGVSQNPRHKITKRGQNVTFRCDPISEHNRLYWYRQTLGQGPEFLTYFQNEAQLEKSRLLSDRFSAERPKGSFSTLEIQRTEQGDSAMYLCASSLLRQYSGANVLTFGAGSRLTVL.